These T cell receptor beta chains were read from a single sample in a study of neurological immune-mediated disorders. Via MiXCR, TCRdb re-called the 5' RACE reads, giving one row per CDR3 protein. The data show 50,000 to 65,000 distinct CDR3 sequences, around 4.7% seen once. The specimen sequenced was PBMCs. These receptors all stem from a woman aged 45-60 years with multiple sclerosis. Each CDR3 is given with its conserved first and last residue. D genes are given only for firm matches. The size of a clone is reported for some rows only, either as once, few or many, or as a class for expanded clones.

J gene: TRBJ2-7; D gene: TRBD1; clone size: many; V gene: TRBV5-1; CDR3 protein: CASSWTGFLVEQYF; CDR3 DNA: TGCGCCAGCAGCTGGACAGGATTTTTGGTCGAGCAGTACTTC
J gene: TRBJ2-5; D gene: TRBD1; clone size: few; V gene: TRBV15; CDR3 protein: CATSVQGQETQYF; CDR3 DNA: TGTGCCACCAGCGTACAGGGGCAAGAGACCCAGTACTTC
J gene: TRBJ2-5; D gene: .; clone size: many; V gene: TRBV7-9; CDR3 protein: CASRTENRVQYF; CDR3 DNA: TGTGCCAGCAGAACGGAGAACAGGGTCCAGTACTTC
J gene: TRBJ1-1; D gene: TRBD1; clone size: many; V gene: TRBV20-1; CDR3 protein: CSAKQGASAFF; CDR3 DNA: TGCAGTGCTAAACAGGGGGCGAGTGCTTTCTTT
J gene: TRBJ2-1; D gene: TRBD2; clone size: many; V gene: TRBV4-1; CDR3 protein: CASSQYLTGGGEEQFF; CDR3 DNA: TGCGCCAGCAGCCAATATCTGACTGGCGGGGGGGAAGAGCAGTTCTTC
J gene: TRBJ2-7; D gene: .; clone size: .; V gene: TRBV6-4; CDR3 protein: CASKFGERGAPYEQYF; CDR3 DNA: TGTGCCAGCAAATTTGGCGAGAGGGGGGCCCCCTACGAGCAGTACTTC
J gene: TRBJ1-2; D gene: .; clone size: .; V gene: TRBV20-1; CDR3 protein: CSARTSSNYGYTF; CDR3 DNA: TGCAGTGCTAGGACATCTTCTAACTATGGCTACACCTTC
J gene: TRBJ2-1; D gene: .; clone size: .; V gene: TRBV5-1; CDR3 protein: CASSLAFLSNEQFF; CDR3 DNA: TGCGCCAGCAGCTTGGCCTTCCTCTCAAATGAGCAGTTCTTC
J gene: TRBJ1-6; D gene: TRBD1; clone size: few; V gene: TRBV6-6; CDR3 protein: CASSPSGTGGTPLHF; CDR3 DNA: TGTGCCAGCAGTCCCTCCGGGACAGGGGGGACACCCCTCCACTTT
J gene: TRBJ2-2; D gene: .; clone size: many; V gene: TRBV20-1; CDR3 protein: CSAKTGRDTGELFF; CDR3 DNA: TGCAGTGCTAAGACAGGGAGGGACACCGGGGAGCTGTTTTTT
J gene: TRBJ2-2; D gene: .; clone size: .; V gene: TRBV5-1; CDR3 protein: CASSFLGSNTGELFF; CDR3 DNA: TGCGCCAGCAGCTTCTTAGGGTCGAACACCGGGGAGCTGTTTTTT
J gene: TRBJ1-3; D gene: TRBD1; clone size: many; V gene: TRBV5-1; CDR3 protein: CASSLGTGAGNTIYF; CDR3 DNA: TGCGCCAGCAGCTTGGGTACAGGGGCTGGAAACACCATATATTTT
J gene: TRBJ1-5; D gene: .; clone size: few; V gene: TRBV5-1; CDR3 protein: CASSLTEGKNQPQNF; CDR3 DNA: TGCGCCAGCAGCTTGACTGAGGGGAAGAATCAGCCCCAGAATTTT
J gene: TRBJ2-7; D gene: .; clone size: many; V gene: TRBV20-1; CDR3 protein: CSAIGDGYEQYF; CDR3 DNA: TGCAGTGCTATAGGGGACGGCTACGAGCAGTACTTC
J gene: TRBJ2-6; D gene: .; clone size: many; V gene: TRBV15; CDR3 protein: CATSRDRTASGANVLTF; CDR3 DNA: TGTGCCACCAGCAGAGACAGGACAGCTTCTGGGGCCAACGTCCTGACTTTC